This T cell receptor (beta chain) was sequenced during a study of T cells after somatic rescue of genetic block. This clone was detected once. Clones were sequenced by immunoSEQ multiplex PCR, and TCRdb holds only the in-frame ones, with some missing. Among tens of thousands of clones listed, 90% were seen once. Looked up from germline, CDR1 is GTSNPN and CDR2 is SVGIG (reference sequence). Trimming left V 2 bases short and J 4 bases short, with 20 bases between. The CDR3 runs to 16 residues. The sequencing input was peripheral blood mononuclear cells (PBMCs). The gene calls are TRBV30 and TRBJ1-2, with D possibly being TRBD1 (5 bases). The sequence derives from a woman aged 18-29 years. The CDR3 loop reads CAWSRFGQGEAYGYTF. In DNA form, the CDR3 reads TGTGCCTGGAGTCGGTTTGGGCAGGGCGAGGCCTATGGCTACACCTTC. The full variable domain, its missing parts supplied by reference TRBV30 and TRBJ1-2, is SQTIHQWPATLVQPVGSPLSLECTVEGTSNPNLYWYRQAAGRGLQLLFYSVGIGQISSEVPQNLSASRPQDRQFILSSKKLLLSDSGFYLCAWSRFGQGEAYGYTFGSGTRLTVV.